The subject of this entry is one T cell receptor (beta chain). The antigen is not known. The junction had 2 bases not matched to a gene; V was cut back by 2 bases and J by 5 bases. This CDR3 region has 14 residues. From germline, CDR1 is KGHSH and CDR2 LQKENI. The data stem from a study of T cell responses to AZD1222 COVID-19 vaccine. General study results and limits: Clonal diversity was possibly underestimated, and the donors were mostly white British, with more females.

This table comes from immunoSEQ multiplex PCR, and its TCRdb copy is limited to in-frame clones, with some not included. Here the sample spans about 100,000 clones, roughly 84% being singletons. Sequencing used peripheral blood, obtained on day 0 of AZD1222 vaccination. The receptor was isolated from an adult in good health. This chain connects TRBV18 to TRBJ2-5; 10 bases match TRBD1. Here the CDR3 reads CASSPGTGAETQYF. CDR3 coding DNA: TGTGCCAGCTCACCAGGGACAGGGGCTGAGACCCAGTACTTC.